This TCR beta chain came from a study of vaccination and CD4 T cells after COVID-19 (dated by TCRdb to 2022 to 2024). Study-level background: Convalescent patients had a positive SARS-CoV-2 result on nasal swab PCR, and of these patients, several had mild disease and one had severe disease. Six males and four females were included in the convalescent cohort, with two Hispanic individuals, seven Caucasians, two Asians and one multiracial person represented. Participants received two doses of either the Pfizer-BioNTech BNT162b2 vaccine (n=8) or the Moderna mRNA-1273 vaccine (n=2). Post-COVID blood samples were collected from convalescent patients a median of around 100 days after diagnosis, with a range of roughly 30 to 170 days. Post-vaccine blood samples were collected a median of 72 days after the second vaccine dose, ranging from roughly 12 to 241 days. A few convalescent patients were sampled both early after vaccination (day 14) and late after vaccination (days 161 to 241). In around nine COVID-19 convalescent patients and a handful of infection-naive healthy vaccine recipients, the spike-specific CD4+ TCR repertoire before mRNA vaccination was compared with the repertoire after mRNA vaccination.

CDR1 and CDR2, per the germline V gene (reference sequence), are SEHNR and FQNEAQ. Spanning cysteine to phenylalanine, the CDR3 consists of 13 amino acids. CDR3 DNA is the only sequence kept; it has 39 bases, read in frame from the first base. Here V drops 9 bases and J drops 11 bases, and the junction holds 11 bases not matched to any gene. The time point label here, explained by the study, means: late sampling 161 to 241 days after vaccination in a few convalescent patients. The convalescent patients' positive SARS-CoV-2 PCR tests were from March to December 2020, which was before the Alpha, Beta and Delta variants emerged in the United States. Ficoll-Paque Plus gradient centrifugation was used to isolate PBMCs from whole blood, and the isolated PBMCs were then either used fresh or cryopreserved at -140C. On this clonotype itself: The antigen it binds to is not known. Base qualities are missing; no much larger clone stands one base away.

Libraries were prepared through PCR. Instrument on record: Illumina iSeq 100. The original pipeline was this. Non-productive sequences were removed, and CDR3s that did not start with C, did not end with F or W, or were shorter than 7 amino acids were discarded. CDR3 homology was assessed with Levenshtein distances (stringdist) and unrooted phylogenetic trees (ape) in R version 3.6.1. TCRdb reanalyzed the raw reads on its own, using fastp at Q25 for trimming and MiXCR for clone calling, and kept in-frame beta chains. Rows matching on CDR3 protein sequence are summarized as one entry with the most common DNA and genes. The V and J calls come from TCRdb's annotation, not from the publication. This sample holds 25,000 to 30,000 distinct CDR3 sequences; 45% to 60% were observed only once. The leading ten clones occupy roughly 5% of the sample. Study-wide conclusions, independent of this receptor: Of the vaccine-specific clones found in convalescent patients, nearly all (304 of 307) were mono-reactive for SARS-CoV-2 spike instead of being cross-reactive with common cold coronaviruses. Although the median number of SARS-CoV-2-reactive clonotypes went up from 20 to 25 after infection to 35 to 40 after vaccination, the increase was not significant. Relatively few convalescent patients were included in the study, and early timepoints after natural infection were not analyzed. Among the post-vaccine SARS-CoV-2-reactive clones in convalescent patients, a median about 89% showed up only after vaccination, which suggests vaccine-specific priming.

This clonotype originated in a human donor who had recovered from COVID-19. Sequences were derived from CD4+ T cells from blood, sampled about 7 months after SARS-CoV-2 vaccination. The chain is made from TRBV7-9 and TRBJ1-5, with TRBD1 identical over 9 junction bases. The nucleotides are TGTGCCAGTTCCGGGACAGGGATTGAGACCCAGCATTTT. It translates to CASSGTGIETQHF.